This TCR beta chain was profiled in a study of beta chain features in type 1 diabetes. Since all of the isolated RNA was reverse transcribed, expressed TCRB transcripts were what got sequenced. Some clones are missing from TCRdb's copy, which holds only in-frame ones; the method was immunoSEQ multiplex PCR. The sample lists hundreds of thousands of clones, over 10% occurring once. Study outcomes and limitations: Among patients, naive, central memory and Treg TCRB repertoires appeared more similar than among healthy donors. Among all four CD4+ subsets, Type 1 diabetes patients had TCRB CDR3s that were moderately but significantly shorter.

The germline V and J ends were trimmed by 5 bases and 8 bases, with 0 bases remaining between them. The CDR3 covers 8 residues. Germline loops: CDR1 SEHNR, CDR2 FQNEAQ (reference sequence). Points on this clone: Its antigen is not known.

The sequence was collected from a man younger than 35 with type 1 diabetes. The rearrangement uses TRBV7-9 and TRBJ1-1; D call uncertain. Specimen: naive CD4+ T cells from blood. CDR3 coding DNA: TGTGCCAGCAGCGAAGCTTTCTTT. Translating it yields CASSEAFF. The entire variable domain, with the rest obtained from reference TRBV7-9 and TRBJ1-1, is as follows: DTGVSQNPRHKITKRGQNVTFRCDPISEHNRLYWYRQTLGQGPEFLTYFQNEAQLEKSRLLSDRFSAERPKGSFSTLEIQRTEQGDSAMYLCASSEAFFGQGTRLTVV.